These T cell receptor beta chains were read from a single sample in a study of molecular identifiers for immune sequencing clone quantification. MiXCR was run by TCRdb on the PCR reads, yielding one entry per CDR3 protein. The repertoire consists of about 640,000 distinct CDR3 sequences, with 15% to 20% occurring once and the leading ten covering around 0.86%. Sample: naive CD8+ T cells from blood, with Jurkat cell RNA spiked in. Receptors originate from a human donor in good health. Some libraries in this study had Jurkat cell RNA spiked in. The CDR3 runs from the conserved cysteine through the conserved F or W. The D gene is left open where the match is weak. Rows may omit the clone size; those that give it use once, few, many or a size class.

>NA|TRBJ2-7|NA|14|TRBV12-3/TRBV12-4
TGTGCCAGCAGTCCCCTAAAGGCCTACAATGAGCAGTACTTC
CASSPLKAYNEQYF
>TRBD2|TRBJ2-3|many|15|TRBV12-3/TRBV12-4
TGTGCCAGCAGTTTCGGCGGGGGGGCTTCAGATACGCAGTATTTT
CASSFGGGASDTQYF
>TRBD1|TRBJ2-2|few|16|TRBV7-3
TGTGCCAGCAGCCCCCGGGACAGGGAAAACACCGGGGAGCTGTTTTTT
CASSPRDRENTGELFF
>TRBD1|TRBJ2-3|many|16|TRBV29-1
TGCAGCGTTGAACCCCGGACAGGGGCTAGCACAGATACGCAGTATTTT
CSVEPRTGASTDTQYF
>NA|TRBJ2-7|NA|15|TRBV6-2/TRBV6-3
TGTGCCAGCAGTTACTTTCAGGGACGCTCCTACGAGCAGTACTTC
CASSYFQGRSYEQYF
>NA|TRBJ1-2|few|14|TRBV2
TGTGCCAGCAGGACTAGGGGGGACCTCTATGGCTACACCTTC
CASRTRGDLYGYTF
>NA|TRBJ1-5|few|16|TRBV19
TGTGCCAGTAGTATAGCCTGGGGCGGCCATAATCAGCCCCAGCATTTT
CASSIAWGGHNQPQHF
>TRBD1|TRBJ1-5|many|15|TRBV29-1
TGCAGCGTTGAATTTGACAGGGAGTGGGATCAGCCCCAGCATTTT
CSVEFDREWDQPQHF
>TRBD2|TRBJ2-3|NA|15|TRBV9
TGTGCCAGCGCCCGCGGGACTAGCGACACGGATACGCAGTATTTT
CASARGTSDTDTQYF
>TRBD2|TRBJ2-2|many|13|TRBV13
TGTGCCAGCAGCTCCGCGGGAGCCGGGGAGCTGTTTTTT
CASSSAGAGELFF
>NA|TRBJ1-6|NA|14|TRBV9
TGTGCCAGCGCCCGATCGCAGGGAGACTCACCCCTCCACTTT
CASARSQGDSPLHF
>NA|TRBJ2-7|few|15|TRBV19
TGTGCCAGTAGTATGGGAGGACATAGCTCCTACGAGCAGTACTTC
CASSMGGHSSYEQYF
>TRBD1|TRBJ2-6|NA|19|TRBV7-9
TGTGCCAGCAGCTTAGTTCGTACAGGGGCTTACTCTGGGGCCAACGTCCTGACTTTC
CASSLVRTGAYSGANVLTF
>NA|TRBJ1-4|NA|13|TRBV12-3/TRBV12-4
TGTGCCAGCAGTTTAGCGGGTGTGGAAAAACTGTTTTTT
CASSLAGVEKLFF
>TRBD2|TRBJ2-5|NA|17|TRBV27
TGTGCCAGCAGTCCTCTCAAACCTAGCGGGGGGCAAGAGACCCAGTACTTC
CASSPLKPSGGQETQYF
>NA|TRBJ2-1|few|15|TRBV13
TGTGCCAGCAGCACCAGTCTGGTTCACGACAATGAGCAGTTCTTC
CASSTSLVHDNEQFF